These 7 T cell receptor beta chains were sequenced from one sample in a study of blood T cell repertoires in COVID-19. Method: immunoSEQ multiplex PCR; TCRdb's copy keeps in-frame clones and lacks some. Counted here are around 150,000 clones, roughly three quarters occurring once; the ten biggest clones make up roughly 4.2%. The sample consisted of peripheral blood. The receptors were sampled from a man aged 55 to 70 with acute or convalescent COVID-19.

The chain is built from TRBV9 and TRBJ1-1, with D maybe TRBD1 (5 bases). Germline assignment: CDR1 SGDLS and CDR2 YYNGEE. Trimming removed 2 bases at V and 1 base at J, with 9 bases between. The CDR3 runs to 14 residues. DNA of the CDR3: TGTGCCAGCAGCGTGGGACTCGCGAACACTGAAGCTTTCTTT. Translated, it gives CASSVGLANTEAFF.

This clone was found once. The rearrangement uses TRBV7-2 and TRBJ2-3; 7 nucleotides line up with TRBD2. There are 14 residues in the CDR3. The germline V gene has CDR1 SGHTA and CDR2 FQGNSA. The junction had 6 bases not matched to a gene; V was cut back by 6 bases and J by 3 bases. This CDR3 is CASRRGLPTDTQYF. CDR3 DNA sequence: TGTGCCAGCAGGAGGGGACTACCAACAGATACGCAGTATTTT.

The V and J genes are TRBV19 and TRBJ2-1; D perhaps matches TRBD1 (5 bases). This CDR3 comprises 13 residues. Trimming took 3 bases from V and 8 from J, leaving 11 bases between them. Germline CDR1 is LNHDA and CDR2 is SQIVND (reference sequence). CDR3 sequence (DNA): TGTGCCAGTAGTATTAGGACAAACTATGAGCAGTTCTTC. Protein product: CASSIRTNYEQFF.

This clone was picked up many times. This chain connects TRBV2 to TRBJ1-1; 7 nucleotides line up with TRBD1. CDR1 SNHLY and CDR2 FYNNEI come from the germline V gene. V gave up 6 bases and J gave up 0 bases; unmatched junction bases: 4. This CDR3 has 14 residues. Written as DNA, the CDR3 is TGTGCCAGCAGACGGGACAGCCTGAACACTGAAGCTTTCTTT. Amino acids: CASRRDSLNTEAFF.

V usage is TRBV13 and J usage is TRBJ1-2; 7 nucleotides agree with TRBD1. The trim removed 5 bases at V and 6 bases at J, leaving 9 bases unmatched. Germline V lookup: CDR1 PRHDT, CDR2 FYEKMQ (reference sequence). CDR3 length equals 14 residues. CDR3 loop: CASSGGGLGHGYTF. CDR3 coding DNA: TGTGCCAGCAGCGGAGGGGGCTTGGGTCATGGCTACACCTTC.

The chain employs TRBV7-4 and TRBJ2-7; possibly TRBD1 for D (5 bases). Trimming shortened V by 1 base and J by 2 bases, and 18 bases separated the two germline ends. CDR1 is SGHVT, CDR2 SQSDAQ, per germline. The CDR3 has 17 residues. The CDR3: CASSLEPPETEAYEQYF. For the CDR3, the DNA is TGTGCCAGCAGCTTAGAACCTCCTGAGACAGAAGCCTACGAGCAGTACTTC. The full variable domain, its missing parts supplied by reference TRBV7-4 and TRBJ2-7, is GAGVSQSPRYKVAKRGRDVALRCDSISGHVTLYWYRQTLGQGSEVLTYSQSDAQRDKSGRPSGRFSAERPERSVSTLKIQRTEQGDSAVYLCASSLEPPETEAYEQYFGPGTRLTVT.

This chain joins TRBV3-1 (or the pseudogene TRBV3-2) and TRBJ1-3; D unresolved. Germline lookup yields CDR1 LGHDT and CDR2 YNNKEL (reference sequence). This CDR3 comprises 14 residues. The ends were cut back, 3 bases at V and 2 bases at J, with 8 bases in the middle. In nucleotides, the CDR3 is TGTGCCAGCAGCCACGAGGGAACTGGAAACACCATATATTTT. The encoded protein is CASSHEGTGNTIYF.